Listed below are T cell receptor beta chains from one sample, sequenced in a study of CD8 T cells in ankylosing spondylitis. TCRdb re-called the 5' RACE reads through MiXCR, storing one row per CDR3 protein. The table shows some 220,000 distinct CDR3 sequences, with 8% to 10% occurring only once. Material: blood, either unsorted or a sorted T cell fraction (not recorded which). All receptors come from a female donor with ankylosing spondylitis or in good health (not recorded which). Each CDR3 is given without its conserved first and last residue.

v_gene	j_gene	CDR3aa
TRBV6-5	TRBJ2-7	ASSYPSGNNEQY
TRBV6-5	TRBJ1-5	ASSFQQGGNQPQH
TRBV2	TRBJ2-3	ASSRIGLAGGDTQY
TRBV28	TRBJ1-2	ASSRLLEGPDGYT
TRBV12-3/TRBV12-4	TRBJ1-1	ASSPEGIWAF
TRBV7-8	TRBJ1-1	ASSPSTVMNTEAF
TRBV20-1	TRBJ2-1	SAEGLADSYNEQF
TRBV5-4	TRBJ2-7	ASSLGTGGEQY
TRBV24-1	TRBJ2-2	ATSEGIGELF
TRBV3-1	TRBJ2-1	ASSLAGTGFATSGQF
TRBV20-1	TRBJ1-3	SARDQGTASGNTIY
TRBV5-1	TRBJ2-7	ASSPGVAGDYEQY
TRBV20-1	TRBJ2-3	SADPRLRMDGTDTQY
TRBV7-2	TRBJ1-1	ASSPNPGWGNTEAF
TRBV7-2	TRBJ2-3	ASSSDRPDTQY
TRBV3-1	TRBJ1-1	ASSRKRDTEAF
TRBV5-4	TRBJ2-7	ALRDAGTYEQY
TRBV4-3	TRBJ2-6	ASSQDIRASGISGANVLT
TRBV20-1	TRBJ2-3	SAREVAGVRDTQY
TRBV28	TRBJ1-5	ASSSLGAYQPQH
TRBV20-1	TRBJ1-1	SARRAGGGTEAF
TRBV7-8	TRBJ2-1	ASSFPGLVADNEQF
TRBV10-1	TRBJ2-1	ASPEGLAGGAGEQF
TRBV12-3/TRBV12-4	TRBJ2-5	ASRRLAEETQY
TRBV27	TRBJ2-5	ASSFAGETQY
TRBV9	TRBJ1-1	ASSQQQGFTEAF
TRBV10-3	TRBJ2-1	AISESRGGEQF
TRBV11-1	TRBJ2-1	ASMGGTGLLAEQF
TRBV28	TRBJ1-5	ASSPGGELEPQH
TRBV7-2	TRBJ2-2	ASSLLATNTGELF
TRBV12-5	TRBJ2-7	ASGLVSPYEQY
TRBV20-1	TRBJ1-2	SAKQGNYGYT
TRBV3-1	TRBJ2-2	ASSPAGTSVTGELF
TRBV2	TRBJ1-5	ASGEGSDPVQPQH
TRBV12-3/TRBV12-4	TRBJ2-7	ASSTLAGIGSEQY